This TCR beta chain was profiled in a study of T cells after yellow fever vaccination (dated by TCRdb to about 2019). About the investigation overall: Libraries from fractions with low cell numbers were prepared with the SMART-Seq v4 Ultra Low Input RNA kit. To track T-cell clones before and after primary and booster YFV17D yellow fever vaccination, bulk TCR alpha and beta repertoires were sequenced longitudinally. Two healthy male donors, one aged 18 to 30 and one aged 30 to 40 years, were included in the cohort. Blood was drawn at multiple timepoints before and after primary and secondary immunization, with bulk PBMC replicates and cell subsets isolated.

Study-wide findings and limitations: A small fraction of clonotypes appeared in both the CD4 and CD8 compartments, likely as a result of convergent recombination. The study included only two donors, which limits how far the findings can be generalized. After the booster, most clones that had expanded after primary vaccination were detected again (around 96% of CD4 and roughly 86% of CD8), suggesting broad maintenance of memory. Compared with the primary T-cell response, the secondary T-cell response was weaker but faster, peaking on day 5 rather than day 15. Computational filtering was needed because FACS-sorted repertoires could contain abundant contaminating clonotypes from the bulk population.

From the cysteine up to the phenylalanine, the CDR3 has a length of 16 residues. Only the CDR3 DNA stays, 48 bases, in frame from base 1. From V the trimming removes 0 bases and from J it removes 4 bases, while the gene matches leave 7 bases of the junction unaccounted for. Per the germline V gene (reference sequence), DFQATT is the CDR1 and SNEGSKA is the CDR2. Per the publication, the treatment or condition label means: live attenuated yellow fever vaccine strain. At every blood-draw timepoint, two biological replicates of bulk PBMCs were collected. A standard Ficoll-Paque protocol was used to isolate PBMCs from peripheral blood. RNA was extracted with TriZol from bulk PBMCs, CD4 and CD8 fractions, and dextramer-positive and dextramer-negative fractions. In this sample, this clonotype turned up a few times. Its target antigen remains unknown. Base qualities are missing; no much larger clone stands one base away.

TCR cDNA was made using 5'RACE template switching, a step that added a universal primer site and unique molecular identifiers. Priming of cDNA synthesis was performed from both the TCR alpha and TCR beta constant segments. Libraries were amplified in two PCR steps, with sample barcodes and sequencing adapters added in the second step. Libraries were sequenced on Illumina HiSeq 2500 (2x100 bp) or NovaSeq (2x150 bp). The study's own analysis went as follows. MIGEC was used to demultiplex reads and collapse the reads into UMI consensus sequences, and MiXCR was used for V(D)J alignment. Vaccine-responding clonotypes were defined with edgeR using replicate PBMC samples, requiring FDR below 0.01 and a log2 fold change above 5 up to day 15. Each bulk clonotype was labeled CD4 or CD8 based on which sequenced repertoire, CD4 or CD8, contained the clonotype at higher abundance. TCRdb cleaned the public reads at Q25 with fastp, built clones with MiXCR and kept in-frame beta chains. Merged by CDR3 protein, the rows form single entries marked with the most common genes and DNA. TCRdb, not the original authors, processed these V and J calls. This sample has around 550,000 distinct CDR3 sequences in its table, and 15% to 20% of those were observed once. The top ten hold roughly 13% of the sample.

This TCR was recovered from a man younger than 45 who received the YFV17D yellow fever vaccine. The source was PBMCs, collected 15 days after the yellow fever booster vaccination. The receptor chain draws on TRBV20-1 and TRBJ2-4; 9 bases in the junction line up with TRBD2. The DNA sequence is given as TGCAGTGCTAGAGATGGCGGGAGGGCTATAAAAAACATTCAGTACTTC. Translated, this is CSARDGGRAIKNIQYF.